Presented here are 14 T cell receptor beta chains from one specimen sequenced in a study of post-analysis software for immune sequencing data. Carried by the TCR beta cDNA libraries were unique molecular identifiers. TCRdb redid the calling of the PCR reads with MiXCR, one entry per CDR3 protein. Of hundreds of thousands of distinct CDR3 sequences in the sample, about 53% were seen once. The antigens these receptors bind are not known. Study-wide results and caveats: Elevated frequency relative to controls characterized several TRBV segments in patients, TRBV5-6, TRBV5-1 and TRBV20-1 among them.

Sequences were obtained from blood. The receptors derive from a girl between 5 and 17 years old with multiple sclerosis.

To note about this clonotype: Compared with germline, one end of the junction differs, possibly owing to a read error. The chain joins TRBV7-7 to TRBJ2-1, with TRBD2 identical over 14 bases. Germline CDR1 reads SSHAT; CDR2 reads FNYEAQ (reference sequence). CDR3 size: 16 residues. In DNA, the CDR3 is TGTGCTAGCAGCTTCGGACTAGCGGGGGGAGGGAATGAGCAGTTCTTC. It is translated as CASSFGLAGGGNEQFF.

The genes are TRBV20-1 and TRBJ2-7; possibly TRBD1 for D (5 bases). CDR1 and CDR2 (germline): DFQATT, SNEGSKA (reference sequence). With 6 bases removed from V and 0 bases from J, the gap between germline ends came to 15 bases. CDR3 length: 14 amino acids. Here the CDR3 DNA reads TGCAGTGCAGGACATTTACTCAGCTCCTACGAGCAGTACTTC. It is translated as CSAGHLLSSYEQYF.

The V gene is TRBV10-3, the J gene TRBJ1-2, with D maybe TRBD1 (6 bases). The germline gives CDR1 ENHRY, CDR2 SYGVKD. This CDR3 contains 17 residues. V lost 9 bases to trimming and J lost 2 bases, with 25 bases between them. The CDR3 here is CAIPKQRAGVANYGYTF. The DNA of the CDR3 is TGTGCCATTCCGAAGCAACGGGCAGGGGTGGCAAACTATGGCTACACCTTC.

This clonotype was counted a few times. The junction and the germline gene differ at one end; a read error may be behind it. The CDR3 DNA reads TGTCCCAGCAGCCTCACAGGGGGGACTCTTCTCTATGGCTACACCTTC. Translated, it gives CPSSLTGGTLLYGYTF. V gene TRBV7-3 combines with J gene TRBJ1-2, with 8 bases that match TRBD1. This CDR3 comprises 16 residues. Germline CDR1 reads SGHTA; CDR2 reads FQGTGA. The variable domain in full, with the rest retrieved from reference TRBV7-3 and TRBJ1-2, is GAGVSQTPSNKVTEKGKYVELRCDPISGHTALYWYRQSLGQGPEFLIYFQGTGAADDSGLPNDRFFAVRPEGSVSTLKIQRTERGDSAVYLCPSSLTGGTLLYGYTFGSGTRLTVV.

The CDR3 DNA follows: TGCAGTGCTAGAGATGATCTAGCGGGCACAGATACGCAGTATTTT. It codes for CSARDDLAGTDTQYF. This rearrangement joins TRBV20-1 to TRBJ2-3; 7 bases line up with TRBD2. With V trimmed by 0 bases and J by 1 base, 4 bases remained unmatched. In germline, CDR1 is DFQATT, CDR2 SNEGSKA (reference sequence). The CDR3 length is 15 residues.

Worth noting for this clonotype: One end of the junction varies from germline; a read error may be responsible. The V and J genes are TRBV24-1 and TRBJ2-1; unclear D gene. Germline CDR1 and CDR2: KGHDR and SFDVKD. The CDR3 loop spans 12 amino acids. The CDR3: CVHSGPTNEQFF. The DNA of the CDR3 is TGCGTTCACTCCGGGCCCACGAATGAGCAGTTCTTC.

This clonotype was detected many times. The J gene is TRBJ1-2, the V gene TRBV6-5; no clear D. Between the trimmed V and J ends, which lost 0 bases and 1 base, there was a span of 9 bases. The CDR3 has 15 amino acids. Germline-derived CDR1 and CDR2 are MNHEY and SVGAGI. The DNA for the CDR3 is TGTGCCAGCAGTTACTCGAACATGTATAACTATGGCTACACCTTC. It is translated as CASSYSNMYNYGYTF.

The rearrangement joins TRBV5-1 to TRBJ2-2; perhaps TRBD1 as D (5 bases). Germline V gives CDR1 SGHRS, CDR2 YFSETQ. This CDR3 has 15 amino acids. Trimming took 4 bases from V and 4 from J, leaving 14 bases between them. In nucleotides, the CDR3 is TGCGCCAGCAGCCTGGACACACGGTCCACCGGGGAGCTGTTTTTT. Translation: CASSLDTRSTGELFF.

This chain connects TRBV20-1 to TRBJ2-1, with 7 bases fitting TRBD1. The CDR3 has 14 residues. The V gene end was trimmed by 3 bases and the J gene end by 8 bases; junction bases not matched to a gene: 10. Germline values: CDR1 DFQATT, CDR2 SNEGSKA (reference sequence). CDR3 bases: TGCAGTGCTAGCCCGGGACAGTACCTTGATGAGCAGTTCTTC. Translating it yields CSASPGQYLDEQFF.

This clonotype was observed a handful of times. CDR3 sequence reads: CAISQGLAGANEQFF. Here the CDR3 DNA reads TGTGCCATCAGCCAGGGACTAGCGGGAGCCAATGAGCAGTTCTTC. The chain employs TRBV10-3 and TRBJ2-1; TRBD2 matches 14 bases. The CDR3 extends over 15 amino acids. CDR1 and CDR2 (germline): ENHRY, SYGVKD. Losses at the gene ends were 6 bases for V and 6 bases for J; bases not matched to a gene: 4.

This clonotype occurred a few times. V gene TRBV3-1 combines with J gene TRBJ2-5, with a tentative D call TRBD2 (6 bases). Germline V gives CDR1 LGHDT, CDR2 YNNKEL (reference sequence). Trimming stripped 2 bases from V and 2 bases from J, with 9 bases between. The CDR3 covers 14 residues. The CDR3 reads CASSQRGSQETQYF. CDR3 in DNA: TGTGCCAGCAGCCAACGGGGGTCGCAAGAGACCCAGTACTTC.

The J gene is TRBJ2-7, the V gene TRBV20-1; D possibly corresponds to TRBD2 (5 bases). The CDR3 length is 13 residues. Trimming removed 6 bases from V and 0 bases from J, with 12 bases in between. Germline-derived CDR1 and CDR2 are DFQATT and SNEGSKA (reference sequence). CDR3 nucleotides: TGCAGTGCATCGGGGATCAGCTCCTACGAGCAGTACTTC. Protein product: CSASGISSYEQYF.

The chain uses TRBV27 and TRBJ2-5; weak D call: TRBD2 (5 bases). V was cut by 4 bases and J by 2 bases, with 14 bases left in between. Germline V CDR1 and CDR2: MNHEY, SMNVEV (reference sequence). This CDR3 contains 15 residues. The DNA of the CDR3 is TGTGCCAGCAGTTCCGGCCGGGGAACACAAGAGACCCAGTACTTC. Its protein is CASSSGRGTQETQYF.

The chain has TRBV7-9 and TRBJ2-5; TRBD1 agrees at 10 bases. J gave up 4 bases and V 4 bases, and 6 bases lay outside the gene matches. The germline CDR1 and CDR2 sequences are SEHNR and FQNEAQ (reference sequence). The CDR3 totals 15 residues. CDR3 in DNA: TGTGCCAGCAGCTCCGGGACAGGGGCGGCAGAGACCCAGTACTTC. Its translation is CASSSGTGAAETQYF.